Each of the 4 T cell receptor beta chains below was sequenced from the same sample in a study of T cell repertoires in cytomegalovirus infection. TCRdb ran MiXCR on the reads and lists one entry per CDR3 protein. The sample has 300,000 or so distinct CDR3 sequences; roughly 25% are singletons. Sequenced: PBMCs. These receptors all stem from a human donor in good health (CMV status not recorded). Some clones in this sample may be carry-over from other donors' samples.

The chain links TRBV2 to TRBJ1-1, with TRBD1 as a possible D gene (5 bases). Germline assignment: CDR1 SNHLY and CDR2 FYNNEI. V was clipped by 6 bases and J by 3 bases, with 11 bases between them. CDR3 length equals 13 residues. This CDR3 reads CASRWDGDTEAFF. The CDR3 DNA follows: TGTGCCAGCAGGTGGGACGGGGACACTGAAGCTTTCTTT.

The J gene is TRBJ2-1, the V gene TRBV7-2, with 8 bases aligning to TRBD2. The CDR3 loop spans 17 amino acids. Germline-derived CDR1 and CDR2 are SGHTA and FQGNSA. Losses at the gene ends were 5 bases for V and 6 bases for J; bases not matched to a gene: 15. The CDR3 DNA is TGTGCCAGCAGCCGCGCAAGCGGGAGAACTATCCGCAATGAGCAGTTCTTC. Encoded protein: CASSRASGRTIRNEQFF.

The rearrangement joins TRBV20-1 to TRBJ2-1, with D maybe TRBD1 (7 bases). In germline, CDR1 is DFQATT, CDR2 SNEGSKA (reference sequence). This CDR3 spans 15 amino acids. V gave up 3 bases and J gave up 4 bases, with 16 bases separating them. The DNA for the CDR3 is TGCAGTGCTAGTGGGGTCAGGGGGGCTTACAATGAGCAGTTCTTC. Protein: CSASGVRGAYNEQFF.

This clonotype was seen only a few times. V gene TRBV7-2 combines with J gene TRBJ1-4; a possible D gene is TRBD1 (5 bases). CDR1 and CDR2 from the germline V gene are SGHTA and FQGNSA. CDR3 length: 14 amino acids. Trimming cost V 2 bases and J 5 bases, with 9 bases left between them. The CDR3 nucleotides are TGTGCCAGCAGCTTATCCTCAGGGAATGAAAAACTGTTTTTT. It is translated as CASSLSSGNEKLFF.